Included here is one T cell receptor beta chain sequence, with context. The CDR3 is 14 amino acids. The germline CDR1 and CDR2 sequences are SGHDN and FVKESK. Trimming at V came to 6 bases and at J to 8 bases, leaving 8 bases not matched to a gene. The data stem from a study of blood T cell repertoires in COVID-19. About the research overall: T cells, B-cell-depleted T cells, or PBMCs supplied cDNA or gDNA.

In the original workflow: It was from reference gene primer amplification that nucleated cell counts were estimated. Method: immunoSEQ multiplex PCR; TCRdb's copy keeps in-frame clones and lacks some. The DNA was the basis for D and trimming; V, J and clone size are from that table. The sample contains around 100,000 clones, 70% to 90% of which appear only once. This receptor was identified in a man in his forties or fifties with active or convalescent COVID-19. This rearrangement joins TRBV14 to TRBJ1-4, with TRBD1 matching over 8 bases. The sequenced sample consisted of peripheral blood. The CDR3 protein is CASRPTGENEKLFF. CDR3 nucleotide sequence: TGTGCCAGCAGACCGACAGGGGAAAACGAAAAACTGTTTTTT.